This T cell receptor (beta chain) originates from a study of tumor-infiltrating lymphocytes in primary liver carcinoma (dated by TCRdb to about 2017). Background for the entire study: Of the five patients (three men and two women, aged 30 to 69 years), four had hepatocellular carcinoma and one had combined HCC and intrahepatic cholangiocarcinoma. Tumors of the five patients were stage T1-T3 N0M0 with maximum diameters of about 4.2 to 10 cm. Each sample produced about 3.65 to 8 million productive TCRbeta reads, and read depth showed no significant difference between tissue types. Across five regions of each liver tumor, along with adjacent normal tissue and blood, the study brought together TCRbeta repertoire sequencing, expression microarrays and whole-exome sequencing. A total of 35 or so specimens from 5 patients went through TCRbeta repertoire sequencing, namely 25 tumor regions, 5 adjacent noncancerous liver tissues and 5 peripheral blood samples. Agilent mRNA microarray profiling was performed on the 20 to 25 tumor region samples to relate TCRbeta repertoire diversity to the local molecular phenotype. Technical replicate repertoires showed high reproducibility, with mean shared-clone rates about 0.86 and correlation coefficients above 0.95. Overall study outcomes, separate from this receptor: The study included only five patients, and the authors note findings should be validated in a larger study. Repertoire overlap was higher between tumor regions (mean approximately 36%) than tumor-adjacent (approximately 17%) or tumor-blood (14%) pairs, consistent with antigen-driven expansion. A significantly larger repertoire fraction was made up by the top 250 clones in tumors than in blood (p = 0.039). Bulk unsorted samples precluded comparing CD4+ and CD8+ T cell repertoires. Only the TCR beta chain was sequenced, which likely underestimates true repertoire diversity because unpaired alpha chains were not captured. Only roughly 7.5-25% of top clones appeared in all five regions of a tumor, which suggests that tumor-infiltrating T cells are spatially heterogeneous.

The germline V gene supplies CDR1 MNHNS and CDR2 SASEGT. The CDR3 goes from the cysteine to the phenylalanine over 14 residues. The DNA shown is the 42-base CDR3, in frame from base 1. Total RNA and DNA were co-extracted without cell sorting from around 20-30 mg of bulk tissue using the AllPrep DNA/RNA mini kit. Surgical resection was performed in China between 2015 and 2016 on about 5 patients with histopathologically diagnosed primary liver carcinoma. At the time of sampling, the patients had chronic HBV infection and had not received any treatment. Each tumor was sampled at five spatially separated regions: the tumor centre plus the superior, inferior, left-lateral and right-lateral poles. According to histology, viable tumor cells made up more than 80% of every tumor sample. Each fresh piece of tumor and adjacent tissue was cut in two, with one half stored in RNAlater at -80 degrees C and the other half sent for histology.

This clonotype came up a few times. Its antigen remains unidentified. An end of the junction does not agree with germline; a read error may underlie this. Using a constant-region primer and ProtoScript II reverse transcriptase, TCRbeta-specific cDNA was reverse-transcribed from about 460 ng total RNA. The TCRbeta libraries were prepared through three rounds of nested multiplex PCR following a slightly modified ARM-PCR procedure. Each of the first two PCR rounds ran for about 10 cycles and used multiplex TRBV1-TRBV30 forward primers together with a Cbeta reverse primer. A final 25-cycle PCR with Deep VentR polymerase added sample barcodes and Illumina adapters. Before sequencing, amplicons between 200 and 500 bp were purified from gel using a QIAquick gel extraction kit. An Illumina HiSeq 2500 was used to sequence the TCRbeta amplicons with 250-bp paired-end reads. The original methods were these. Reads were quality-trimmed with Trimmomatic v0.33, and paired reads were merged with FLASH v1.2.11 to recover full CDR3 sequences. V, D and J germline segments were assigned to the rearranged TCRbeta sequences using MiGEC v1.2.1b. Clonotype statistics and Shannon-Wiener diversity indices were computed with VDJtools v1.0.0. To reduce sampling bias, subsequent analyses other than the diversity analysis used only the 250 most abundant clonotypes in each sample. The public reads were reprocessed in TCRdb via fastp at Q25 and MiXCR, keeping in-frame beta chains. Rows are combined by CDR3 protein, so each entry shows the most common genes and DNA. These V and J calls originate from TCRdb's pipeline instead of the authors' own analysis. In this sample the table shows about 64,000 distinct CDR3 sequences, 71% of which occur a single time. The ten top clones hold around 38% of the sample.

The TCR originated in a middle-aged man with primary liver carcinoma and hepatitis B virus infection. The sequenced sample consisted of liver tumor tissue from sampling region 4. Sample cell subset or site, as interpreted from the label and publication: tumor region T4, right-lateral pole. Recombination joined TRBV6-1 with TRBJ2-5; the D gene assignment is ambiguous. The nucleotide sequence reads TGTGCCAGCAGTGCAGGATTAGTCCAGGAGACCCATTACTTC. Its product reads: CASSAGLVQETHYF.